This T cell receptor (beta chain) was identified in a study of blood T cell repertoires in COVID-19 (dated by TCRdb to 2020 to 2022). Turning to the overall study: Collaborator samples came from the United States, Italy and Spain and covered acute and convalescent phases of COVID-19. The prospective study material was composed of cDNA or gDNA derived from T cells, B-cell-depleted T cells, or PBMCs. A de-identified subject ID, COVID-19 status, age in years and sex were almost always included in the sample metadata. The repertoires were released in a freely available public database intended as a resource for research on the immune response to SARS-CoV-2. HLA class I and class II types, where available, came from metadata supplied by the sample provider rather than from assay-based typing. Subjects who had been exposed to COVID-19, were actively infected with it, or had recovered from it provided the deeply sampled blood TCRbeta repertoires that made up the dataset. Samples were obtained from the ongoing ImmuneRACE study (first 160 participants) and from over a thousand subjects provided by 6 global collaborators.

Findings and caveats that apply to the study as a whole: Clinical and demographic metadata were provided uncurated, with the amount varying by source and participant.

With regard to this clone: Its antigen is still unknown. No base quality information exists; no much larger clone differs at one position.

Each collaborating institution followed its own protocols to collect whole blood in K2EDTA tubes. For TCRbeta analysis, collaborators shipped samples in one of three forms: frozen whole blood, isolated PBMCs, or DNA extracted from either of those sample types. The immunoSEQ Assay, a bias-controlled multiplex PCR, was used to amplify TCRbeta CDR3 regions from genomic DNA. As for the original processing: Nucleated cell counts per sample were estimated from amplification of reference gene primers within the assay. To quantify the absolute abundance of each unique TCRbeta CDR3 rearrangement, sequence reads were collapsed and filtered. For each sample, productive Simpson clonality was calculated as the square root of Simpson's diversity index across productive rearrangements. TCRdb took this table from immuneACCESS and kept in-frame rearrangements with V and J called. Such tables lack part of the clones; where checked against another copy, unresolved V genes explain under half of the gap, and the rest is unexplained. V, J and clone size are those of that table, while D and trimming were read from the DNA. The sample has about 83,000 clones on record, over 85% of them singletons. In total, the top ten clones hold around a sixth of the sample.

The sequencing sample was made of peripheral blood. The receptor comes from a woman older than 75 with active or convalescent COVID-19.

The nucleotides are TGTGCCAGCAGCCCAAGAGGGCGCGGGCTCCCTCCAACTAATGAAAAACTGTTTTTT. This sequence encodes CASSPRGRGLPPTNEKLFF. This chain joins TRBV7-3 to TRBJ1-4; the D segment cannot be called with confidence. From a lookup of the germline V gene, CDR1 and CDR2 are SGHTA and FQGTGA. V loses 5 bases of germline sequence and J loses 0 bases, and the interval between the two ends is 22 bases. Spanning cysteine to phenylalanine, the CDR3 consists of 19 amino acids. Only the CDR3 DNA is retained, 57 bases long and in frame from the first base.